A single sample gave rise to the 19 T cell receptor beta chains below, sequenced in a study of blood T cells in healthy people across ages. Then a second PCR, running about 6 to 11 cycles, was carried out with a sample-barcoded 5' primer and a J-beta primer mix. TCRdb analysed the 5' RACE reads with MiXCR anew, one entry per CDR3 protein. The sample has roughly 1.6 million distinct CDR3 sequences, about 35% seen once. Sequenced material: blood. The receptor source for this set is a woman in her twenties or thirties in good health.

This clonotype appeared many times. V is TRBV3-1 and J is TRBJ2-7; 7 bases map to TRBD2. The V and J ends lost 4 bases and 0 bases, in that order; junction bases with no gene match: 3. Germline V lookup: CDR1 LGHDT, CDR2 YNNKEL (reference sequence). The CDR3 consists of 14 residues. CDR3 protein: CASSPGTNSYEQYF. DNA of the CDR3: TGTGCCAGCAGCCCCGGGACTAACTCCTACGAGCAGTACTTC.

This clonotype was observed many times. The rearrangement links TRBV2 to TRBJ2-1; D is uncertain. V was shortened by 4 bases and J by 7 bases, with 11 bases between the two germline ends. Germline values: CDR1 SNHLY, CDR2 FYNNEI. This CDR3 has 13 residues. The CDR3 DNA reads as TGTGCCAGCAGTGGTGGCTTTGGGAATGAGCAGTTCTTC. It codes for CASSGGFGNEQFF.

Notes on this clonotype: Since a much larger clone is just one base distant, this may be a read error. This chain joins TRBV20-1 and TRBJ2-7, with 7 bases aligning to TRBD1. V gave up 6 bases and J gave up 1 base; unmatched junction bases: 3. CDR1 and CDR2 from the germline V gene are DFQATT and SNEGSKA (reference sequence). The CDR3 extends over 12 amino acids. The CDR3 region has the DNA TGCAGTGCCATGGGACAGTCCTACGAGCAGTACTTC. Encoded protein: CSAMGQSYEQYF.

The chain couples TRBV6-1 to TRBJ2-1, with D tentatively TRBD1 (6 bases). V lost 4 bases, J lost 7 bases, and 11 bases lay in between. There are 13 residues in the CDR3. Per germline, CDR1 MNHNS and CDR2 SASEGT. Here the CDR3 DNA reads TGTGCCAGCAGTGGTACAGGGTTGAATGAGCAGTTCTTC. This translates into CASSGTGLNEQFF.

This clonotype was observed a few times. The chain couples TRBV5-1 to TRBJ1-1; D is unresolved. Germline V CDR1 and CDR2: SGHRS, YFSETQ. Trimming left V 5 bases short and J 1 base short, with 9 bases between. There are 13 residues in the CDR3. The CDR3 sequence is CASRDTKNTEAFF. CDR3 nucleotides: TGCGCCAGCAGAGACACAAAGAACACTGAAGCTTTCTTT. Together with reference TRBV5-1 and TRBJ1-1, the CDR3 gives the full variable domain: KAGVTQTPRYLIKTRGQQVTLSCSPISGHRSVSWYQQTPGQGLQFLFEYFSETQRNKGNFPGRFSGRQFSNSRSEMNVSTLELGDSALYLCASRDTKNTEAFFGQGTRLTVV.

Comment on this clonotype: With a much larger clone just one base away, this may be a read error. This rearrangement joins TRBV5-1 to TRBJ2-7, with D perhaps matching TRBD1 (6 bases). V was trimmed by 3 bases and J by 5 bases, leaving 18 bases between them. The germline CDR1 and CDR2 sequences are SGHRS and YFSETQ. CDR3 length: 15 amino acids. The CDR3 sequence: CASSWGSAGGHEQYF. For the CDR3, the DNA is TGCGCCAGCAGCTGGGGTTCCGCTGGGGGCCACGAGCAGTACTTC.

The chain has TRBV5-6 and TRBJ1-2; 12 bases agree with TRBD1. CDR3 size: 17 residues. CDR1 SGHDT and CDR2 YYEEEE come from the germline V gene. With 5 bases clipped from V and 6 bases from J, the junction kept 14 bases outside the gene matches. This CDR3 is CASRRIPGQGADHGYTF. In DNA, the CDR3 is TGTGCCAGCAGGAGAATCCCGGGACAGGGGGCCGACCATGGCTACACCTTC.

The chain has TRBV7-6 and TRBJ2-5; D is undetermined. Trimming took off 1 base at V and 4 bases at J, with 7 bases between the two ends. CDR1 and CDR2 (germline): SGHVS, FNYEAQ. There are 13 residues in the CDR3. The CDR3 here is CASSLDKRETQYF. The CDR3 nucleotides are TGTGCCAGCAGCTTAGATAAGCGAGAGACCCAGTACTTC. Full variable domain (remainder filled in from reference TRBV7-6 and TRBJ2-5): GAGVSQSPRYKVTKRGQDVALRCDPISGHVSLYWYRQALGQGPEFLTYFNYEAQQDKSGLPNDRFSAERPEGSISTLTIQRTEQRDSAMYRCASSLDKRETQYFGPGTRLLVL.

This clonotype was seen a few times. The chain employs TRBV7-8 and TRBJ2-7; 7 bases agree with TRBD1. Unmatched junction bases numbered 7, after V lost 8 bases and J lost 0 bases. This CDR3 is 14 amino acids long. Per the germline V gene, CDR1 is SGHVS and CDR2 is FQNEAQ. The CDR3 here is CASGYRGPSYEQYF. Here the CDR3 DNA reads TGTGCCAGCGGATACAGGGGACCCTCCTACGAGCAGTACTTC.

The chain joins TRBV15 to TRBJ1-6, with D unresolved. Germline loops: CDR1 LNHNV, CDR2 YYDKDF (reference sequence). The germline V and J ends were trimmed by 0 bases and 11 bases, with 5 bases remaining between them. This CDR3 region has 12 residues. CDR3 in amino acids: CATSRDLTPLHF. The CDR3 DNA reads as TGTGCCACCAGCAGAGATTTGACACCCCTCCACTTT.

On this clonotype: A much larger clone differs by one base, so this may be a read error. The chain links TRBV12-3 or TRBV12-4 to TRBJ1-1; TRBD1 matches 8 bases. Losses at the gene ends were 5 bases for V and 1 base for J; bases not matched to a gene: 12. The CDR3 loop spans 17 amino acids. The CDR3 DNA follows: TGTGCCAGCAGTGCACAGGGGGTATTTAGACCGAACACTGAAGCTTTCTTT. Translating it yields CASSAQGVFRPNTEAFF.

This clonotype showed up just a few times. V and J are TRBV3-1 and TRBJ1-1; no reliable D call. Per germline, CDR1 LGHDT and CDR2 YNNKEL (reference sequence). Trimming pared 0 bases from V and 6 bases from J, leaving 11 bases between. The CDR3 totals 14 residues. Here the CDR3 DNA reads TGTGCCAGCAGCCAAGATCTGTTTAGGGCTGAAGCTTTCTTT. This encodes CASSQDLFRAEAFF. The variable domain in full, completed from reference TRBV3-1 and TRBJ1-1, reads DTAVSQTPKYLVTQMGNDKSIKCEQNLGHDTMYWYKQDSKKFLKIMFSYNNKELIINETVPNRFSPKSPDKAHLNLHINSLELGDSAVYFCASSQDLFRAEAFFGQGTRLTVV.

The J gene is TRBJ1-5, the V gene TRBV12-3 or TRBV12-4; TRBD1 might be the D (5 bases). The CDR3 covers 15 residues. The chain's CDR3 is CGQPPSPHSNQPQHF. The CDR3 DNA is TGTGGACAGCCCCCTTCGCCGCATAGCAATCAGCCCCAGCATTTT.

As for this clonotype: Sequence at one end of the junction differs from germline and may be a read error. The chain links TRBV13 to TRBJ2-3; 7 nucleotides line up with TRBD1. This CDR3 comprises 12 residues. The germline CDR1 and CDR2 sequences are PRHDT and FYEKMQ (reference sequence). The CDR3 sequence: CACSLGNRGQYF. CDR3 sequence (DNA): TGTGCCTGCAGCTTAGGGAACAGGGGGCAGTATTTT.

This clonotype has more than one count but fewer than ten. The rearrangement links TRBV7-2 to TRBJ2-3; a possible D gene is TRBD1 (6 bases). With 0 bases removed from V and 2 bases from J, the gap between germline ends came to 9 bases. This CDR3 region has 15 residues. CDR1 SGHTA and CDR2 FQGNSA come from the germline V gene. Written as DNA, the CDR3 is TGTGCCAGCAGCTTAGCGGGGGCATTCACAGATACGCAGTATTTT. This codes for CASSLAGAFTDTQYF.

This chain links TRBV29-1 with TRBJ1-2, with D unresolved. Germline CDR1 SQVTM, CDR2 ANQGSEA. This CDR3 is built from 13 residues. The ends were cut back, 7 bases at V and 3 bases at J, with 15 bases in the middle. The CDR3 here is CSALGRADYGYTF. DNA of the CDR3: TGCAGCGCCCTTGGACGGGCGGACTATGGCTACACCTTC.

This clonotype was counted a few times. This chain links TRBV3-1 with TRBJ2-7; D not certain. Germline assignment: CDR1 LGHDT and CDR2 YNNKEL (reference sequence). The CDR3 sequence is 14 residues long. Trimming removed 1 base from V and 0 bases from J, with 7 bases in between. CDR3 coding DNA: TGTGCCAGCAGCCAAGGTCCTAGCTCCTACGAGCAGTACTTC. This translates into CASSQGPSSYEQYF.

This clonotype has more than one count but fewer than ten. This sequence joins TRBV7-6 and TRBJ2-5; maybe TRBD1 (6 bases). The CDR3 has 15 residues. Trimming left V 4 bases short and J 2 bases short, with 14 bases between. Looked up from germline, CDR1 is SGHVS and CDR2 is FNYEAQ. CDR3 DNA: TGTGCCAGCAGCTCAGGGATGGGACAACAAGAGACCCAGTACTTC. Translated, it gives CASSSGMGQQETQYF.

The chain combines TRBV20-1 with TRBJ1-5; D not resolved. The V end was cut by 5 bases, the J end by 5 bases, with 19 bases between. The CDR3 covers 15 residues. The germline V gene encodes CDR1 DFQATT and CDR2 SNEGSKA (reference sequence). The CDR3 nucleotides read TGCAGTGCTCCCTGGGGTCAGACTGGCTATCAGCCCCAGCATTTT. This encodes CSAPWGQTGYQPQHF.